These 3 T cell receptor beta chains came from one sample sequenced in a study of CXCR3-negative and CXCR3-positive naive CD8 T cells. The study, taken as a whole, reports: In CXCR3-positive naive cells, the TRB CDR3s were more hydrophobic than in CXCR3-negative naive cells.

Via 5' RACE with UMI labels, TRB cDNA libraries were prepared. No DNA is given; TCRdb re-called the 5' RACE reads and lists each CDR3 protein once. This sample carries around 110,000 distinct CDR3 sequences, with roughly 0.4% going to the ten biggest clones. These receptors have no known antigen. The sequenced sample consisted of naive CXCR3+ CD8+ T cells from blood. Subset: CD45RO-CCR7+CD27+CD95- naive CD8+ T cells expressing CXCR3 (TNR3+). These receptors were obtained from a human donor in good health. Some clones in this sample may be carry-over from other donors' samples.

This chain joins TRBV3-1 and TRBJ2-1; TCRdb's D call, TRBD2, is unchecked because there is no DNA. CDR1 and CDR2 from the germline V gene are LGHDT and YNNKEL (reference sequence). The CDR3 contains 13 residues. This CDR3 is CAVEREGRNEHFF.

The chain combines TRBV13 with TRBJ2-4; TCRdb selects TRBD2, and the lack of DNA leaves this call unchecked. The CDR3 sequence is 13 residues long. Germline CDR1 is PRHDT and CDR2 is FYEKMQ (reference sequence). CDR3: CASSREAKNIQYF.

The chain links TRBV29-1 to TRBJ1-1; the TCRdb call, TRBD1, lacks DNA for checking. Germline lookup yields CDR1 SQVTM and CDR2 ANQGSEA. There are 15 residues in the CDR3. The CDR3: CSVPLRGEGNTEAFF.